This T cell receptor beta chain came from a study of blood T cells in healthy people across ages. Study background: The capture of about one barcoded beta molecule per two T cells was achieved by template switching.

This CDR3 has 14 amino acids. The germline V gene encodes CDR1 DFQATT and CDR2 SNEGSKA (reference sequence). Then a second PCR, running roughly 7 to 11 cycles, was carried out with a sample-barcoded 5' primer and a J-beta primer mix. Each cDNA molecule was tagged by a template-switch adaptor with 12 random nucleotides. TCRdb called the 5' RACE reads again in MiXCR, with one record for every CDR3 protein. This sample has some 1.7 million distinct CDR3 sequences, with 28% found just once. There are a few counts of this clonotype. V usage is TRBV20-1 and J usage is TRBJ2-7; 7 bases line up with TRBD1. The better agreement between TRBJ2-5 and the DNA end casts doubt on the J call. What was sequenced was blood. The clonotype comes from a woman aged 25 to 39 in good health. This CDR3 reads CSARGPQGKQTQYF. The DNA for the CDR3 is TGCAGTGCTAGAGGTCCACAGGGGAAACAGACCCAGTACTTC.